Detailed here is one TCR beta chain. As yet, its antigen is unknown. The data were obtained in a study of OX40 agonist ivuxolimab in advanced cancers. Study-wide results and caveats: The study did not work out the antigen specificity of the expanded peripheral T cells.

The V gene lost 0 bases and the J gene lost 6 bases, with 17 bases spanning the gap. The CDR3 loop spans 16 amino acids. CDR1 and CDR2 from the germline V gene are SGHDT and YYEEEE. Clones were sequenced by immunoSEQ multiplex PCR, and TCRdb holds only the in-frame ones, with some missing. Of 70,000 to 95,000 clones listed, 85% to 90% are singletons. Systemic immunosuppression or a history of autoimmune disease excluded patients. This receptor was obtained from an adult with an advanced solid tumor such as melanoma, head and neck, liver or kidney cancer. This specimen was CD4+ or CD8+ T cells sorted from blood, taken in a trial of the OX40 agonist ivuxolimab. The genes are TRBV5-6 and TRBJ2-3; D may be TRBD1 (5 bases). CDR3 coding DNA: TGTGCCAGCAGCTTGGTCCAGACTTACACAGGTGATACGCAGTATTTT. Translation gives CASSLVQTYTGDTQYF. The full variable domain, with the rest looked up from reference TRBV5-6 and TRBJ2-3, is DAGVTQSPTHLIKTRGQQVTLRCSPKSGHDTVSWYQQALGQGPQFIFQYYEEEERQRGNFPDRFSGHQFPNYSSELNVNALLLGDSALYLCASSLVQTYTGDTQYFGPGTRLTVL.